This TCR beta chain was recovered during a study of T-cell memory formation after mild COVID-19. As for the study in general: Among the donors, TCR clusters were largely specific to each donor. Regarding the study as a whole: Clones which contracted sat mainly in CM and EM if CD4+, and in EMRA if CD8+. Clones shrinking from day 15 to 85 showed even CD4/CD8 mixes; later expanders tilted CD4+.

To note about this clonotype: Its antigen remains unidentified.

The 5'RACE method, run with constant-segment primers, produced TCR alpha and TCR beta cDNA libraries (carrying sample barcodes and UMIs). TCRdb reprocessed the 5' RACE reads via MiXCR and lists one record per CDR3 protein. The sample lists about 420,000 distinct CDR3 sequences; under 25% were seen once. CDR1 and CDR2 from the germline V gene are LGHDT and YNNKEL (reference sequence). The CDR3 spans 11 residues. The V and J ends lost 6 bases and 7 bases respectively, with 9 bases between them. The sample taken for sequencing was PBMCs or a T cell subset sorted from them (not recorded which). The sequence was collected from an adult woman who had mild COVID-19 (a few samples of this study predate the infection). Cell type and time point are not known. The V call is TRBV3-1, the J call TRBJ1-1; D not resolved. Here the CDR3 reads CASSDNLEAFF. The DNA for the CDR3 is TGTGCCAGCAGTGACAACCTTGAAGCTTTCTTT.